This passage covers 4 T cell receptor beta chains from one sample sequenced in a study of graft-versus-host responses after intestinal transplantation. Assay used: immunoSEQ multiplex PCR; TCRdb lists only in-frame clones, some missing. The sample shows tens of thousands of clones, about 95% of them seen only once. The antigens for these receptors are not known. The sequencing here drew on unstimulated CD8+ T cells sorted from spleen or lymph node cells, taken before transplant. These receptors all come from a human donor who was the organ donor for an intestinal transplant.

For the CDR3, the DNA is TGTGCCAGCAGCTTAGAGGCCCAGGGCACCTACGAGCAGTACTTC. As protein: CASSLEAQGTYEQYF. V and J are TRBV7-2 and TRBJ2-7; TRBD1 might be the D (5 bases). The CDR3 has 15 residues. Per the germline V gene, CDR1 is SGHTA and CDR2 is FQGNSA. Trimming removed 1 base from V and 2 bases from J, with 12 bases in between.

This chain joins TRBV28 and TRBJ1-1; the D is unclear. Trimming stripped 2 bases from V and 0 bases from J, with 10 bases between. The germline V gene encodes CDR1 MDHEN and CDR2 SYDVKM. CDR3 size: 15 residues. The CDR3 loop reads CASSLGMGLNTEAFF. CDR3 coding DNA: TGTGCCAGCAGTTTAGGGATGGGGTTGAACACTGAAGCTTTCTTT.

The chain has TRBV13 and TRBJ2-5; 7 bases map to TRBD2. The CDR3 sequence is 13 residues long. V lost 3 bases and J lost 5; bases outside the gene matches: 3. Germline V lookup: CDR1 PRHDT, CDR2 FYEKMQ (reference sequence). The CDR3 DNA is TGTGCCAGCAGCTTGCATAGCGGGGAGACCCAGTACTTC. This translates into CASSLHSGETQYF.

This chain joins TRBV4-1 and TRBJ2-1; possibly TRBD1 or TRBD2 for D (5 bases each). Germline assignment: CDR1 MGHRA and CDR2 YSYEKL. Trimming stripped 4 bases from V and 1 base from J, with 14 bases between. CDR3 length equals 16 residues. As DNA, the CDR3 is TGCGCCAGCAGCCTCCGGGACGGAGGATCCTACAATGAGCAGTTCTTC. This codes for CASSLRDGGSYNEQFF.